The clone carrying this TCR beta chain is labeled medium-sized based on frequency. Its target is unknown. This sample is part of a study of human CD8 memory T cell subsets. Study-level findings and limits: Similar levels of high diversity, measured as normalized Shannon-Wiener diversity, were found in stem-like memory and precursor exhausted T cells, which was not the case for effector memory cells. Stem-like memory T cells and precursor exhausted T cells had repertoires whose mutual overlap was minimal.

The authors enriched total CD8+ T cells by negative magnetic separation. From duplicate vials of about 140,000 sorted CD8+ T cells per subset, RNA was isolated. UMI-labeled 5' RACE was used to make TCR beta libraries. Reanalyzing the 5' RACE reads, TCRdb keeps one entry per CDR3 protein, without DNA. Here the sample table reports about 7,000 distinct CDR3 sequences. Source material: CD8+ T cells from PBMCs. The TCR comes from a human donor in good health.

CDR3 protein: CASSPLSDFWANEQFF. The chain links TRBV11-2 to TRBJ2-1; TCRdb outputs TRBD2, but without DNA this stays unchecked. CDR1 SGHAT and CDR2 FQNNGV come from the germline V gene. The CDR3 loop spans 16 amino acids.